This is a list of T cell receptor beta chains from one sample in a study of T cells in Graves' hyperthyroidism and ophthalmopathy. MiXCR, run by TCRdb on the multiplex PCR reads, gives a single entry per CDR3 protein. The table lists 600,000 to 800,000 distinct CDR3 sequences, approximately 40% of them singletons, with roughly 31% in the top ten. Sequencing used blood. The receptors were gathered from a woman aged 40 to 55 with Graves' hyperthyroidism. CDR3s include the opening cysteine and the closing phenylalanine or tryptophan. The order of the fields is V gene, D gene, J gene, clone size, CDR3 DNA, CDR3 protein. The D gene is left open where the match is weak. Rows may omit the clone size; those that give it use once, few, many or a size class.

>TRBV6-5|NA|TRBJ1-1|few
TGTGCCAGCAGCTACGGGGGGGGAGGACCTGAAGCTTTCTTT
CASSYGGGGPEAFF
>TRBV5-4|NA|TRBJ2-5|NA
TGTGCCAGCAGCTGGGGGGCGGGGACCCAGTACTTC
CASSWGAGTQYF
>TRBV20-1|NA|TRBJ1-1|many
TGCAGTGCTAGGAAGGGCGGATCGAACACTGAAGCTTTCTTT
CSARKGGSNTEAFF
>TRBV24-1|NA|TRBJ1-5|NA
TGTGCCAGCAGCCCCCTCACGGGGGGCAATCAGCCCCAGCATTTT
CASSPLTGGNQPQHF
>TRBV10-3|TRBD1|TRBJ2-6|few
TGTGCCATCAGTGATGCTGGGACAGGGGGCTCTGGGGCCAACGTCCTGACTTTC
CAISDAGTGGSGANVLTF
>TRBV9|NA|TRBJ1-2|many
TGTGCCAGCAGCGAGGGACCGGTGAACTATGGCTACACCTTC
CASSEGPVNYGYTF
>TRBV7-8|TRBD1|TRBJ1-1|many
TGTGCCAGCAGCGGAACGACAGGGCTCACTGAAGCTTTCTTT
CASSGTTGLTEAFF
>TRBV2|NA|TRBJ1-4|NA
TGTGCCAGCAGTGAAGGGGCACGTATGGGCCAGTGGAATGAAAAACTGTTTTTT
CASSEGARMGQWNEKLFF
>TRBV6-5|NA|TRBJ2-7|NA
TGTGCCGGCAGTTACGGGGGAGGCGAGCAGTACTTC
CAGSYGGGEQYF
>TRBV20-1|TRBD1|TRBJ1-5|NA
TGCAGTGCTAGAGATCCCAGGGGGCTTTTGCAGCCCCAGCATTTT
CSARDPRGLLQPQHF
>TRBV9|NA|TRBJ1-4|many
TGTGCCAGCAGCGTAGCGAGCAGGAATGAAAAACTGTTTTTT
CASSVASRNEKLFF
>TRBV29-1|NA|TRBJ1-2|NA
TGCACCCACGACCGGGGTTTGGATGGCTACACCTTC
CTHDRGLDGYTF
>TRBV20-1|NA|TRBJ2-3|NA
TGCAGTGCTAACCCCGGGGGCTTAGATACGCAGTATTTT
CSANPGGLDTQYF
>TRBV27|TRBD1|TRBJ2-5|NA
TGTGCCAGCAGTTTCAGGGGGCGAGAGACCCAGTACTTC
CASSFRGRETQYF
>TRBV20-1|NA|TRBJ1-6|many
TGCAGTGCTGAAACAGGGAATAATTCACCCCTCCACTTT
CSAETGNNSPLHF
>TRBV7-2|NA|TRBJ2-5|many
TGTGCCAGCAGCTTCACCGAGACCCAGTACTTC
CASSFTETQYF
>TRBV9|TRBD1|TRBJ1-3|NA
TGTGCCAGCAGAGCCGGGACAGGCCCAACCACCATATATTTT
CASRAGTGPTTIYF
>TRBV20-1|NA|TRBJ1-5|few
TGCAGTGCTAGACTATTAGGTCGGTTTTATAGCAATCAGCCCCAGCATTTT
CSARLLGRFYSNQPQHF
>TRBV19|NA|TRBJ1-2|few
TGTGCCAGTAGTCCGGGGAACAACTATGGCTACACCTTC
CASSPGNNYGYTF
>TRBV19|TRBD1|TRBJ2-7|few
TGTGCCAGTAGTAGAGGACAGGTCGGTTCCTACGAGCAGTACTTC
CASSRGQVGSYEQYF
>TRBV6-6|TRBD1|TRBJ2-3|NA
TGTGCCAGCAGTATCCCGACAGGGGGACGGACAGATACGCAGTATTTT
CASSIPTGGRTDTQYF
>TRBV10-3|NA|TRBJ2-2|NA
TGTGCCATCAGTGAGTTAGGCAGGGACGGGGAGCTGTTTTTT
CAISELGRDGELFF
>TRBV19|NA|TRBJ1-2|many
TGTGCCAGTAGACCCTACTCCTCATATGGCTACACCTTC
CASRPYSSYGYTF
>TRBV5-1|NA|TRBJ1-6|few
TGCGCCAGCAGCTTGGGTCTCGTCGGTAATAATTCACCCCTCCACTTT
CASSLGLVGNNSPLHF
>TRBV30|NA|TRBJ1-1|few
TGTGCCTGGACAGGCTTGAACACTGAAGCTTTCTTT
CAWTGLNTEAFF
>TRBV5-1|NA|TRBJ2-2|NA
TGCGCCAGCAGCTTGGGTCGCAGTCAAACCGGGGAGCTGTTTTTT
CASSLGRSQTGELFF
>TRBV12-3/TRBV12-4|NA|TRBJ1-6|NA
TGTGACAGCAGTCCCGGGGATTCACCCCTCCACTTT
CDSSPGDSPLHF
>TRBV7-2|NA|TRBJ1-4|NA
TGTGCCAGCAGCGCCTCACGGAGCCGAGACAATAATGAAAAACTGTTTTTT
CASSASRSRDNNEKLFF
>TRBV4-3|NA|TRBJ2-7|NA
TGCGCCAGCAGCCAAGTTCACCAACTCACAGGACGAAGCTCCTACGAGCAGTACTTC
CASSQVHQLTGRSSYEQYF
>TRBV20-1|TRBD2|TRBJ2-1|once
TGCAGTGCCCCGGCGACTAGCGCGTACAATGAGCAGTTCTTC
CSAPATSAYNEQFF
>TRBV5-1|TRBD1|TRBJ1-1|NA
TGCGCCAGCAGCTTCGGACAGGGGGCCCGGGGAGCTGAAGCTTTCTTT
CASSFGQGARGAEAFF
>TRBV29-1|NA|TRBJ1-1|many
TGCAGCGTTGGGGGCGTGGACATCTCCATGAACACTGAAGCTTTCTTT
CSVGGVDISMNTEAFF
>TRBV10-3|NA|TRBJ2-5|many
TGTGCCATTCAGGGGCAGGGCCAAGAGACCCAGTACTTC
CAIQGQGQETQYF
>TRBV10-2|NA|TRBJ2-5|many
TGCGCCAGCAGTGAGTGGTCCCGCAGTCGGCAAGAGACCCAGTACTTC
CASSEWSRSRQETQYF
>TRBV5-1|NA|TRBJ2-7|NA
TGCGCCAGCAGCCAACCGACTAGATACGAGGGGCAGTACTTC
CASSQPTRYEGQYF
>TRBV5-6|NA|TRBJ2-7|NA
TGTGCCAGCAGCCCTTGGGGGTACTACGAGCAGTACTTC
CASSPWGYYEQYF
>TRBV7-9|NA|TRBJ2-2|many
TGTGCCAGCAGCTTTTTCTCCGACACCGGGGAGCTGTTTTTT
CASSFFSDTGELFF
>TRBV6-5|TRBD2|TRBJ2-5|NA
TGTGCCAGCGGCCTCCCGGGACTAGCGGGGGGGGGATCAGGCCAGTACTTC
CASGLPGLAGGGSGQYF
>TRBV25-1|NA|TRBJ2-3|many
TGTGCCAGCAGTGATTGGGACAGCACAGATACGCAGTATTTT
CASSDWDSTDTQYF
>TRBV5-8|TRBD1|TRBJ1-6|few
TGTGCCAGCAGCCCACGGACAGGGGAGTATTGGTCACCCCTCCACTTT
CASSPRTGEYWSPLHF
>TRBV12-3/TRBV12-4|NA|TRBJ1-1|many
TGTGCCAGCAGGAGGGATGCCACTGAAGCTTTCTTT
CASRRDATEAFF
>TRBV2|NA|TRBJ2-7|few
TGTGCCAGCAGCCTCTCATCCCGCTACGAGCAGTACTTC
CASSLSSRYEQYF